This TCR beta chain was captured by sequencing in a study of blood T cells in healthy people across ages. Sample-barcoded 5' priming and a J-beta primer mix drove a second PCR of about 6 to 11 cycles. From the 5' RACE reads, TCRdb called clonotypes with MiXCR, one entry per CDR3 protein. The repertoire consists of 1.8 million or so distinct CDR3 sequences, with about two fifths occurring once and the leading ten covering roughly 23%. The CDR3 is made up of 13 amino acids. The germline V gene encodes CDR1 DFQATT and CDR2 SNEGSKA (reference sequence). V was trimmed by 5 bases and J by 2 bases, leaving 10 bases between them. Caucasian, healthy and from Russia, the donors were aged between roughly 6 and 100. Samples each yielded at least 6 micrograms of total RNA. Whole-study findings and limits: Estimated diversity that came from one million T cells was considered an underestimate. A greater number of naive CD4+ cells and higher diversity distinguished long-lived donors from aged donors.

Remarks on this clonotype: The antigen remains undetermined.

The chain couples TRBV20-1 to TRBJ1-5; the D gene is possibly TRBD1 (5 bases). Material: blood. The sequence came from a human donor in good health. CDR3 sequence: CSAPSTGNQPQHF. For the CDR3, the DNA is TGCAGTGCTCCATCGACAGGCAATCAGCCCCAGCATTTT.